The present entry profiles one TCR beta chain with its context. No antigen is known for it. The record has no base qualities; no much larger clone is one base away. This sample was included in a study of blood T cell repertoires in COVID-19 (dated by TCRdb to about 2020). Regarding the research as a whole: The collaborator samples originated in the United States, Italy and Spain and spanned the acute and convalescent phases of COVID-19. Samples came from the ongoing ImmuneRACE study (first 160 participants) plus 1,254 subjects from 6 global collaborators. Subjects who had been exposed to COVID-19, were actively infected with it, or had recovered from it provided the deeply sampled blood TCRbeta repertoires that made up the dataset. The repertoires were released in a freely available public database intended as a resource for research on the immune response to SARS-CoV-2. HLA class I and class II types, where available, came from metadata supplied by the sample provider rather than from assay-based typing. The material from the prospective study consisted of cDNA or gDNA derived from T cells, B-cell-depleted T cells, or PBMCs. A de-identified subject ID, COVID-19 status, age in years and sex were almost always included in the sample metadata. Broad study findings and their caveats: Clinical and demographic metadata were provided uncurated, with the amount varying by source and participant.

Whole blood was collected in K2EDTA tubes by collaborating institutions according to the institutions' own protocols. For TCRbeta analysis, collaborator samples were shipped as frozen whole blood, as isolated PBMCs, or as DNA extracted from either sample type. TCRbeta CDR3 regions were amplified from genomic DNA by means of the immunoSEQ Assay, a bias-controlled multiplex PCR. In the source study's methods: Within the assay, amplification of reference gene primers was used to estimate how many nucleated cells each sample contained. To quantify the absolute abundance of each unique TCRbeta CDR3 rearrangement, sequence reads were collapsed and filtered. For each sample, productive Simpson clonality was calculated as the square root of Simpson's diversity index over productive rearrangements. What TCRdb holds here is the immuneACCESS table cut down to in-frame rearrangements. Part of the clones is not present; checked against another copy, under half of the missing clones reflect an unresolved V gene, and the others are unexplained. From that table come the V and J calls and clone size; the DNA was used to work out D and trimming. The sample data list 180,000 or so clones, and approximately 89% of these were observed just once. Roughly 2.6% of the sample is in the top ten clones.

The origin of this receptor is a middle-aged man with active or convalescent COVID-19. The sequencing input was peripheral blood.

The CDR3 region has the sequence CASSGMAGLAGELFF. The DNA sequence is TGTGCCAGCAGCGGAATGGCGGGGTTGGCCGGGGAGCTGTTTTTT. The rearrangement combines TRBV7-6 with TRBJ2-2, and the D gene may be TRBD2, 6 bases matching. The CDR3, cysteine through phenylalanine, is 15 amino acids long. CDR3 DNA only is kept here, 45 bases in frame from base 1. The germline V gene sets CDR1 to SGHVS and CDR2 to FNYEAQ. V is shortened by 5 bases, J by 6 bases, and the region joining them spans 16 bases.